A single TCR beta chain is shown here with its context. As yet, its antigen is unknown. Memory CD4+ cells were the fraction left after CD45RA+ naive selection. Only in-frame clones appear in the TCRdb table, and some are missing; sequencing was by immunoSEQ multiplex PCR. This table holds roughly 1,100,000 clones, around 75% found once. The sample comes from a study of shared clonotypes between healthy human individuals. The study, taken as a whole, reports: Shared across several donors were around 5% of the naive CD4 clonotypes. Researchers found naive subsets generally carried larger estimated richness than memory subsets.

This clonotype was obtained from a man in his late teens or twenties in good health. Sequenced: memory CD4+ T cells sorted from blood. As for subset: CD45RA-negative fraction.

CDR3 sequence: CASSADSHYGYTF. In DNA form, the CDR3 reads TGCGCCAGCAGCGCTGACAGCCACTATGGCTACACCTTC. V gene TRBV5-1 combines with J gene TRBJ1-2, with D maybe TRBD1 (5 bases). V lost 4 bases to trimming and J lost 3 bases, with 10 bases between them. This CDR3 comprises 13 residues. The germline V gene encodes CDR1 SGHRS and CDR2 YFSETQ.